Presented here are 24 T cell receptor beta chains from one specimen sequenced in a study of blood T cell repertoires in COVID-19. Sequencing used immunoSEQ multiplex PCR; TCRdb keeps in-frame clones, though not all of them. The repertoire includes roughly 97,000 clones, about four fifths of them detected once, and about 3.3% sits in the top ten. The source material was peripheral blood. Receptors originate from a woman of 80 years or more with active or convalescent COVID-19.

V and J are TRBV9 and TRBJ2-5; 7 positions match TRBD2. Trimming at V came to 3 bases and at J to 3 bases, leaving 8 bases not matched to a gene. The germline V gene encodes CDR1 SGDLS and CDR2 YYNGEE. The CDR3 totals 15 residues. The CDR3 here is CASSARTSRKETQYF. The CDR3 nucleotides read TGTGCCAGCAGCGCACGGACTAGTCGAAAAGAGACCCAGTACTTC.

The chain is built from TRBV7-6 and TRBJ1-4; D unclear. The germline V gene has CDR1 SGHVS and CDR2 FNYEAQ. Trimming left V 1 base short and J 7 bases short, with 16 bases between. This CDR3 contains 16 residues. CDR3 in amino acids: CASSLGFGSGIEKLFF. The CDR3 DNA reads as TGTGCCAGCAGCTTAGGGTTTGGGTCGGGTATTGAAAAACTGTTTTTT.

The CDR3 DNA follows: TGTGCCAGCAGTTTAGGGGGTACGGTCAGGGGGAACGATGGCTACACCTTC. It encodes CASSLGGTVRGNDGYTF. V is TRBV27 and J is TRBJ1-2; 7 bases align to TRBD1. The length of the CDR3 is 17 residues. The junction had 15 bases not matched to a gene; V was cut back by 2 bases and J by 6 bases. Per germline, CDR1 MNHEY and CDR2 SMNVEV (reference sequence).

This clone came up a few times. The CDR3 is CASSLDSPQVTDTQYF. The CDR3 DNA reads TGCGCCAGCAGCCTCGATTCCCCTCAGGTTACAGATACGCAGTATTTT. The genes are TRBV5-1 and TRBJ2-3; D is ambiguous. Deletions cut 4 bases from V and 3 bases from J, with 18 bases between. The CDR3 runs 16 residues. Germline CDR1 is SGHRS and CDR2 is YFSETQ.

The chain couples TRBV28 to TRBJ1-2; TRBD1 agrees at 7 bases. The CDR3 contains 15 residues. Germline CDR1 reads MDHEN; CDR2 reads SYDVKM. With 4 bases clipped from V and 8 bases from J, the junction kept 13 bases outside the gene matches. The CDR3 loop reads CASSSTYRGPLGYTF. The CDR3 region has the DNA TGTGCCAGCAGTTCAACCTACAGGGGCCCCTTGGGCTACACCTTC.

This chain uses TRBV2 with TRBJ1-3; 7 bases agree with TRBD1. The CDR3 has 14 residues. The J segment lost 5 bases and the V segment lost 6 bases, leaving 7 bases of the junction unmatched. The germline gives CDR1 SNHLY, CDR2 FYNNEI. CDR3 amino acids: CASRKRDRRNTIYF. For the CDR3, the DNA is TGTGCCAGCAGGAAAAGGGACAGAAGAAACACCATATATTTT.

The V gene is TRBV7-3, the J gene TRBJ1-6; a possible D gene is TRBD1 (6 bases). The germline CDR1 and CDR2 sequences are SGHTA and FQGTGA. The CDR3 is 14 residues long. V was clipped by 6 bases and J by 9 bases, with 15 bases between them. DNA of the CDR3: TGTGCCAGCAGTCGCCGGACAGCGACTTCACCCCTCCACTTT. Translating gives CASSRRTATSPLHF.

V usage is TRBV7-6 and J usage is TRBJ2-7; 8 bases agree with TRBD2. This CDR3 region has 15 residues. The ends lost 5 bases at V and 3 bases at J; junction bases unmatched: 9. Looked up from germline, CDR1 is SGHVS and CDR2 is FNYEAQ. CDR3 coding DNA: TGTGCCAGCAGCGCCCTCGGGGGGGGGTACTACGAGCAGTACTTC. Amino acid sequence: CASSALGGGYYEQYF.

The genes are TRBV6-6 and TRBJ2-2; 9 nucleotides match TRBD1. The CDR3 length is 16 residues. Germline V lookup: CDR1 MNHNY, CDR2 SVGAGI (reference sequence). V gave up 4 bases and J gave up 0 bases; unmatched junction bases: 3. The CDR3 coding sequence is TGTGCCAGCAGTTGGCGACAGGGGGCGAACACCGGGGAGCTGTTTTTT. Protein product: CASSWRQGANTGELFF.

The rearrangement joins TRBV9 to TRBJ1-2, with a tentative D call TRBD1 (5 bases). Germline CDR1 SGDLS, CDR2 YYNGEE. CDR3 length: 15 residues. V was shortened by 0 bases and J by 4 bases, with 13 bases between the two germline ends. The CDR3, as DNA: TGTGCCAGCAGCGTAGATGGGGGGGTAAGCTATGGCTACACCTTC. This translates into CASSVDGGVSYGYTF.

The table lists this clone with a few counts. The chain joins TRBV27 to TRBJ1-2; TRBD1 agrees at 12 bases. This CDR3 contains 16 residues. V was pared by 0 bases and J by 7 bases, with 6 bases of the junction left unmatched. Germline CDR1 and CDR2: MNHEY and SMNVEV (reference sequence). The CDR3 coding sequence is TGTGCCAGCAGTTTATCCGGGACAGGGGGCGGGCGTGGCTACACCTTC. Encoded protein: CASSLSGTGGGRGYTF.

The chain combines TRBV3-1 (or the pseudogene TRBV3-2) with TRBJ2-7; 9 nucleotides agree with TRBD1. The V gene's germline CDR1 is LGHDT and CDR2 YNNKEL (reference sequence). The trim removed 4 bases at V and 5 bases at J, leaving 9 bases unmatched. The CDR3 is made up of 15 amino acids. CDR3: CASSLRVQGADEQYF. CDR3 in DNA: TGTGCCAGCAGCCTAAGGGTACAGGGGGCGGACGAGCAGTACTTC.

The chain recombines TRBV4-1 with TRBJ2-3; D remains unclear. The CDR3 sequence is 14 residues long. The ends were cut back, 1 base at V and 6 bases at J, with 11 bases in the middle. The germline V gene has CDR1 MGHRA and CDR2 YSYEKL. CDR3 nucleotide sequence: TGCGCCAGCAGCCAAGCACGACAAATCGATACGCAGTATTTT. Translating gives CASSQARQIDTQYF.

This clone was recorded only once. The rearrangement joins TRBV15 to TRBJ1-2, with TRBD1 as a possible D gene (5 bases). This CDR3 region has 14 residues. V was trimmed by 0 bases and J by 5 bases, leaving 10 bases between them. Germline V CDR1 and CDR2: LNHNV, YYDKDF (reference sequence). The CDR3: CATSRDRGGYGYTF. CDR3 in DNA: TGTGCCACCAGCAGAGATCGGGGGGGTTATGGCTACACCTTC.

The chain links TRBV19 to TRBJ1-3; no reliable D call. V shed 6 bases and J shed 0 bases, with 9 bases lying between them. Per the germline V gene, CDR1 is LNHDA and CDR2 is SQIVND (reference sequence). The CDR3 consists of 14 residues. The CDR3 sequence is CASSDNFSGNTIYF. The CDR3 nucleotides read TGTGCCAGTAGCGACAATTTCTCTGGAAACACCATATATTTT.

The CDR3 nucleotides read TGTGCCAGCAGCCCTTACCTACAGGGTGATACTGAAGCTTTCTTT. The encoded protein is CASSPYLQGDTEAFF. This chain joins TRBV3-1 (or the pseudogene TRBV3-2) and TRBJ1-1, with D possibly matching TRBD1 (6 bases). The germline gives CDR1 LGHDT, CDR2 YNNKEL (reference sequence). The length of the CDR3 is 15 residues. V gave up 4 bases and J gave up 5 bases, with 17 bases separating them.

This clone was observed a few times. This rearrangement joins TRBV5-6 to TRBJ2-7, with TRBD2 as a possible D gene (6 bases). In germline, CDR1 is SGHDT, CDR2 YYEEEE. The CDR3 runs to 14 residues. V was shortened by 2 bases and J by 0 bases, with 9 bases between the two germline ends. CDR3: CASSFAGSSYEQYF. The CDR3 bases are TGTGCCAGCAGCTTCGCGGGGAGCTCCTACGAGCAGTACTTC.

The chain joins TRBV7-9 to TRBJ1-5; TRBD1 aligns across 8 bases. The CDR3 runs to 17 residues. The J segment lost 3 bases and the V segment lost 5 bases, leaving 12 bases of the junction unmatched. The V gene's germline CDR1 is SEHNR and CDR2 FQNEAQ (reference sequence). The CDR3 region has the DNA TGTGCCAGCAGCCCAGGGGAAGGACAGGGCCTCAATCAGCCCCAGCATTTT. This codes for CASSPGEGQGLNQPQHF.

The gene calls are TRBV5-6 and TRBJ1-2; D may be TRBD1 (6 bases). Trimming left V 4 bases short and J 7 bases short, with 14 bases between. In germline, CDR1 is SGHDT, CDR2 YYEEEE. The CDR3 extends over 13 amino acids. The chain's CDR3 is CASSLWTASGYTF. In DNA form, the CDR3 reads TGTGCCAGCAGCCTATGGACAGCTAGTGGCTACACCTTC.

This chain connects TRBV6-2 or TRBV6-3 to TRBJ2-2, with TRBD2 matching 7 bases. Germline-derived CDR1 and CDR2 are MNHEY and SVGEGT. Losses at the gene ends were 5 bases for V and 0 bases for J; bases not matched to a gene: 6. The length of the CDR3 is 16 residues. The DNA for the CDR3 is TGTGCCAGCAGTGACTTCGGGACTACGAACACCGGGGAGCTGTTTTTT. Its protein is CASSDFGTTNTGELFF.

The chain employs TRBV4-1 and TRBJ1-6; D is ambiguous. The germline V gene encodes CDR1 MGHRA and CDR2 YSYEKL. The V gene lost 4 bases and the J gene lost 11 bases, with 21 bases spanning the gap. The CDR3 loop spans 16 amino acids. DNA of the CDR3: TGCGCCAGCAGCCTAGAAACCGCCGTGAGACTAACACCCCTCCACTTT. It yields the protein CASSLETAVRLTPLHF.

The chain has TRBV28 and TRBJ1-2; D remains ambiguous. Between the trimmed V and J ends, which lost 3 bases and 3 bases, there was a span of 8 bases. Per germline, CDR1 MDHEN and CDR2 SYDVKM. The CDR3 has 13 amino acids. DNA of the CDR3: TGTGCCAGCAGTTTTGGGCAGGACTATGGCTACACCTTC. This gives the protein CASSFGQDYGYTF.

The gene calls are TRBV7-9 and TRBJ2-2; D not certain. CDR3 length: 14 amino acids. V lost 2 bases and J lost 8, with 12 bases in between. Germline V CDR1 and CDR2: SEHNR, FQNEAQ (reference sequence). CDR3 in amino acids: CASSLTRAWGELFF. In DNA form, the CDR3 reads TGTGCCAGCAGCTTAACCCGCGCTTGGGGGGAGCTGTTTTTT.

This chain connects TRBV3-1 (or the pseudogene TRBV3-2) to TRBJ1-3; D is ambiguous. Looked up from germline, CDR1 is LGHDT and CDR2 is YNNKEL (reference sequence). The CDR3 sequence is 17 residues long. V was shortened by 3 bases and J by 0 bases, with 15 bases between the two germline ends. In nucleotides, the CDR3 is TGTGCCAGCAGCCAGTGGGCACAGATAAGCTCTGGAAACACCATATATTTT. Amino acid sequence: CASSQWAQISSGNTIYF.